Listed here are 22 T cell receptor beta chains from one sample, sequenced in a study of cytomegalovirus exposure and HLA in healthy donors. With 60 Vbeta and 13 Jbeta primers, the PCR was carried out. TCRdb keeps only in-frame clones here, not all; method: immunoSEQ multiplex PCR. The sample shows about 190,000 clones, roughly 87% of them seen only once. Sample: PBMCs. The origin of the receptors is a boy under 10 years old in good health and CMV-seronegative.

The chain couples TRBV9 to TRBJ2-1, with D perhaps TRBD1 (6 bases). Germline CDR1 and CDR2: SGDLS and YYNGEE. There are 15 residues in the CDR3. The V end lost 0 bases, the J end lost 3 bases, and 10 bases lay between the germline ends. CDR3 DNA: TGTGCCAGCAGCGTAGATCAGGGGTACTACAATGAGCAGTTCTTC. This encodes CASSVDQGYYNEQFF.

The CDR3 reads CASSDLPGAGELFF. In nucleotides, the CDR3 is TGTGCCAGCAGTGATCTCCCGGGGGCCGGGGAGCTGTTTTTT. The genes are TRBV6-1 and TRBJ2-2; D might be TRBD2 (6 bases). V lost 3 bases and J 6 bases, leaving 11 bases between the germline ends. The CDR3 sequence is 14 residues long. Germline lookup yields CDR1 MNHNS and CDR2 SASEGT.

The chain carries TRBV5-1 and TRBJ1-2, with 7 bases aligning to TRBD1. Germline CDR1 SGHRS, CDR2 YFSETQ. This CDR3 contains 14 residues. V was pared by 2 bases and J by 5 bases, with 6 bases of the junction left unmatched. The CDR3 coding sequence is TGCGCCAGCAGCTTAACAGGGGCGGAATATGGCTACACCTTC. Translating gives CASSLTGAEYGYTF.

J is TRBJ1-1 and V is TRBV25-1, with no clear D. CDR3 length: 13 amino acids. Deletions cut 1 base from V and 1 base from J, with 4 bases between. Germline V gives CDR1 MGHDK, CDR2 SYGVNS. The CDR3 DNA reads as TGTGCCAGCAGTGAATTAAAGAACACTGAAGCTTTCTTT. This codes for CASSELKNTEAFF.

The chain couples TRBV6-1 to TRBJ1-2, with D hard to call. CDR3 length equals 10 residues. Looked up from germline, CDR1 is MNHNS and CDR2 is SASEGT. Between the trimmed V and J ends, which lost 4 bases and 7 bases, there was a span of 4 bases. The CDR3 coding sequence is TGTGCCAGCAGTGGTAGTGGCTACACCTTC. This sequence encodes CASSGSGYTF.

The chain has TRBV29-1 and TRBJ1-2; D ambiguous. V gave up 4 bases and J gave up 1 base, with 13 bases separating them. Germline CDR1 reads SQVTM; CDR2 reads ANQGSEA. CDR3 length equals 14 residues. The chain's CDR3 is CSVVERGSNYGYTF. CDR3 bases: TGCAGCGTTGTGGAGCGGGGAAGTAACTATGGCTACACCTTC.

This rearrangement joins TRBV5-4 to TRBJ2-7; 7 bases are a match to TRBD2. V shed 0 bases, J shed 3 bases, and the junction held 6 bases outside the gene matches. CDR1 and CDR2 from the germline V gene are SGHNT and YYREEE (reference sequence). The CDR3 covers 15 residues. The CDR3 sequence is CASSLVRAGIYEQYF. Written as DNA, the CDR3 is TGTGCCAGCAGCTTGGTCCGAGCGGGGATCTACGAGCAGTACTTC.

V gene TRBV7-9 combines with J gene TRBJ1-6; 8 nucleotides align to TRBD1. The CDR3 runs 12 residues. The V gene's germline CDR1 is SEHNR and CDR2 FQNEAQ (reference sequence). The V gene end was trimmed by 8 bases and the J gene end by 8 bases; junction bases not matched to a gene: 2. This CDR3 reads CASHRGDSPLHF. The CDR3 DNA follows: TGTGCCAGCCACAGGGGGGATTCACCCCTCCACTTT.

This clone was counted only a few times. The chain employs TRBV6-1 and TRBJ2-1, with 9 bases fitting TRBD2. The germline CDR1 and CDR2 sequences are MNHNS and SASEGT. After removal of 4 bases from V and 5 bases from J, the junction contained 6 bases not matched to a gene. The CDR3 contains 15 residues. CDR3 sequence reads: CASSVSGGSHNEQFF. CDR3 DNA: TGTGCCAGCAGTGTCAGCGGGGGGAGCCACAATGAGCAGTTCTTC.

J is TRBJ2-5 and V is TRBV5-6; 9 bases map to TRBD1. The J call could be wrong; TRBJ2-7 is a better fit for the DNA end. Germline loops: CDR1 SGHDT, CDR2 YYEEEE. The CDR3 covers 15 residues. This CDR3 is CASSYPGTGIYEQYF. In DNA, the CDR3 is TGTGCCAGCTCTTACCCCGGGACAGGGATCTACGAGCAGTACTTC.

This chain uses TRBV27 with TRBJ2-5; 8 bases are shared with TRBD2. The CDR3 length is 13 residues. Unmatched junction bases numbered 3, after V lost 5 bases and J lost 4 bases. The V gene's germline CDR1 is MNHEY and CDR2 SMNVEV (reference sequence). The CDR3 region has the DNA TGTGCCAGCAGTCCTCGGGGGGGAGAGACCCAGTACTTC. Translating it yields CASSPRGGETQYF.

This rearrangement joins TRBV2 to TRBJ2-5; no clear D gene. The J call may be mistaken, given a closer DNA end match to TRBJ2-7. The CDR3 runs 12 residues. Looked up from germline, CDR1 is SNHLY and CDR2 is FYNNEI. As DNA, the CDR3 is TGTGCCAGCAGTGAATCAATGCACGAGCAGTACTTC. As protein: CASSESMHEQYF.

The CDR3 loop reads CAISGRTANTEAFF. The CDR3 DNA sequence: TGTGCCATCAGTGGGAGGACAGCCAACACTGAAGCTTTCTTT. V gene TRBV10-3 combines with J gene TRBJ1-1; D might be TRBD1 (6 bases). Germline CDR1 is ENHRY and CDR2 is SYGVKD. This CDR3 contains 14 residues. Deletions cut 4 bases from V and 2 bases from J, with 11 bases between.

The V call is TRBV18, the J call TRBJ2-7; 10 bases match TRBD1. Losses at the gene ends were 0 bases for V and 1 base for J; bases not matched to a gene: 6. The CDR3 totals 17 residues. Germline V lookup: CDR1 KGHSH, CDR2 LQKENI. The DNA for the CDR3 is TGTGCCAGCTCACCACCGAGGGGACAGGGGAATTCCTACGAGCAGTACTTC. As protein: CASSPPRGQGNSYEQYF.

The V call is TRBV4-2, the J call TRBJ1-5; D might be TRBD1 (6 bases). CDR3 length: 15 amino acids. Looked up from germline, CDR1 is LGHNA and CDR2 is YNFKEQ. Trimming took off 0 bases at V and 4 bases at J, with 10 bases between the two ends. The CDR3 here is CASSQEGTGNQPQHF. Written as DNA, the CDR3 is TGTGCCAGCAGCCAAGAGGGAACAGGGAATCAGCCCCAGCATTTT.

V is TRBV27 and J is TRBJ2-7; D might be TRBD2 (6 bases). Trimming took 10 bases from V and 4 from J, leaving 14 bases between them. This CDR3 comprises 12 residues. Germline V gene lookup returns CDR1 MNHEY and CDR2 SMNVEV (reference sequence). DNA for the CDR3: TGTGCCACCACGGGACTGCATTACGAGCAGTACTTC. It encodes CATTGLHYEQYF.

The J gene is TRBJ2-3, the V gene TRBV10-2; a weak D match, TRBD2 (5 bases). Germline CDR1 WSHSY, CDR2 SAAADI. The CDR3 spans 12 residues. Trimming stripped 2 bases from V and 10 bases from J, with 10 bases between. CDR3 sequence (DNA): TGCGCCAGCAGTGAGGTTGCGCGGGCGCAGTATTTT. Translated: CASSEVARAQYF.

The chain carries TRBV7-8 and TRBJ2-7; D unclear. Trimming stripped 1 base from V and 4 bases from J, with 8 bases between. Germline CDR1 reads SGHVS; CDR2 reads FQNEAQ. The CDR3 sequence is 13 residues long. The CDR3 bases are TGTGCCAGCAGCTTAGTATCCGGGTACGAGCAGTACTTC. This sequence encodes CASSLVSGYEQYF.

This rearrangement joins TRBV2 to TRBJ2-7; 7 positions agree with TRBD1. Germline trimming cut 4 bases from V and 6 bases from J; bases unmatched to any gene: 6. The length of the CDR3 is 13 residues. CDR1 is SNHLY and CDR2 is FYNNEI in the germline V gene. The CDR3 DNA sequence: TGTGCCAGCAGTGTGGCAGGGGGTTTCGAGCAGTACTTC. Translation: CASSVAGGFEQYF.

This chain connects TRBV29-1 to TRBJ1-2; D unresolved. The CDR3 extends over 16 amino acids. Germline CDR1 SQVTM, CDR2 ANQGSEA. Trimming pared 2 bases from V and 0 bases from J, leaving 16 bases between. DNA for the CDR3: TGCAGCGTTGAAATCATCGGGGTTTGGGCTAACTATGGCTACACCTTC. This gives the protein CSVEIIGVWANYGYTF.

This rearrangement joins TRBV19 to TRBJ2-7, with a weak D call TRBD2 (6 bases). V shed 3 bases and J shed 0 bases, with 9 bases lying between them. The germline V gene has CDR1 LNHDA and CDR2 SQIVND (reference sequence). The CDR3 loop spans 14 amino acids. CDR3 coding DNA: TGTGCCAGTAGTATGGAGGGGTACTCCTACGAGCAGTACTTC. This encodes CASSMEGYSYEQYF.

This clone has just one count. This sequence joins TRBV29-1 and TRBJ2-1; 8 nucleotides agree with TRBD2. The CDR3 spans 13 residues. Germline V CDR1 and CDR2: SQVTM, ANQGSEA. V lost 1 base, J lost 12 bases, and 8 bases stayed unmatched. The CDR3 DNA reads TGCAGCGTTGAAGCGGGGGGGCAGGCTGCGCAGTTCTTC. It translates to CSVEAGGQAAQFF.